The clone carrying this TCR beta chain was seen repeatedly, ten times or more. Its target is unknown. This specimen comes from a study of T cells after yellow fever vaccination. Study-level information: Those fractions that held only low numbers of cells were prepared using the SMART-Seq v4 Ultra Low Input RNA kit.

Trimming shortened V by 0 bases and J by 2 bases, and 6 bases separated the two germline ends. In germline, CDR1 is SGHDT, CDR2 YYEEEE. The CDR3 is made up of 13 amino acids. TCRdb re-called the 5' RACE reads with MiXCR, one entry per CDR3 protein. The sample includes 400,000 to 450,000 distinct CDR3 sequences, roughly a sixth of them seen just once. General study points: The booster response re-showed most primary clones: approximately 95% CD4, around 85% CD8.

This rearrangement joins TRBV5-6 to TRBJ2-7; D not certain. This receptor was taken from a man between 18 and 35 years old who received the YFV17D yellow fever vaccine. Specimen: PBMCs, collected before the yellow fever booster vaccination. Here the CDR3 DNA reads TGTGCCAGCAGCTTGGGTAACACCTACGAGCAGTACGTC. Translation gives CASSLGNTYEQYV.